The clone carrying this TCR beta chain was seen a handful of times. The antigen remains undetermined. The V gene end was trimmed by 0 bases and the J gene end by 5 bases; junction bases not matched to a gene: 6. Looked up from germline, CDR1 is KGHSH and CDR2 is LQKENI. The CDR3 is made up of 16 amino acids. Expressed TCRB transcripts were sequenced after all isolated RNA was converted to cDNA. It was found that naive, central memory and regulatory T cell samples averaged around 3.6 million reads. The method was immunoSEQ multiplex PCR; TCRdb's version includes in-frame clones alone and lacks a portion of them. This table holds 350,000 to 450,000 clones, approximately 15% found once. This sample is part of a study of beta chain features in type 1 diabetes. In the study overall: The samples had roughly 110 million sorted cells examined in all. Overall study results and limits: Patients and controls would share equally any PCR tilt toward shorter templates.

This chain joins TRBV18 and TRBJ2-2; 7 nucleotides line up with TRBD2. The sequenced sample was naive CD4+ T cells from blood. The clonotype comes from a man between 25 and 39 years old in good health. CDR3 in amino acids: CASSPPTQGGTGELFF. CDR3 in DNA: TGTGCCAGCTCACCACCGACCCAGGGAGGGACCGGGGAGCTGTTTTTT. The complete variable domain, with remaining parts taken from reference TRBV18 and TRBJ2-2, reads NAGVMQNPRHLVRRRGQEARLRCSPMKGHSHVYWYRQLPEEGLKFMVYLQKENIIDESGMPKERFSAEFPKEGPSILRIQQVVRGDSAAYFCASSPPTQGGTGELFFGEGSRLTVL.